The present entry profiles one T cell receptor (beta chain) with its context. This sample is drawn from a study of blood T cell repertoires in COVID-19. In the original processing: Reference gene primer amplification yielded estimated nucleated cell counts. TCRdb keeps only in-frame clones here, not all; method: immunoSEQ multiplex PCR. Clone size and V and J calls were adopted from that table, with D and trimming inferred from the DNA. The sample has some 67,000 clones; around 90% are singletons. Trimming removed 1 base at V and 3 bases at J, with 10 bases between. Germline V lookup: CDR1 SGHTA, CDR2 FQGNSA. This CDR3 is 16 amino acids long.

The origin of this receptor is a woman older than 75 with acute or convalescent COVID-19. The sample taken for sequencing was peripheral blood. J is TRBJ1-6 and V is TRBV7-2; D is ambiguous. The CDR3 DNA sequence: TGTGCCAGCAGCTTAGAGGTGCGGATCTATAATTCACCCCTCCACTTT. It specifies CASSLEVRIYNSPLHF.